In its sample, the clone carrying this T cell receptor beta chain was seen a few times. Its target is unknown. This entry belongs to a study of blood T cells in healthy people across ages. Study background: With template switching, about one barcoded beta molecule was captured per two T cells.

Next came a second PCR, run for about 7 to 12 cycles, which used a sample-barcoded 5' primer along with a J-beta primer mix. TCRdb re-derived calls from the 5' RACE reads in MiXCR, one entry per CDR3 protein. The table has 1.5 million to 2 million distinct CDR3 sequences, about 50% seen once. The CDR3 consists of 13 residues. Germline-derived CDR1 and CDR2 are DFQATT and SNEGSKA (reference sequence). Study findings and constraints: Both higher diversity and more naive CD4+ cells marked long-lived donors when set against aged donors. While age rose, TCR beta diversity per million T cells dropped in a roughly linear way.

This chain uses TRBV20-1 with TRBJ2-4, with D possibly TRBD2 on 5 matching bases. With the DNA end fitting TRBJ2-7 better, the J assignment may be wrong. The receptor was isolated from a woman in her forties in good health. Material: blood. The CDR3 loop reads CSAISGTSFEQYF. Written as DNA, the CDR3 is TGCAGTGCTATATCGGGAACTAGTTTCGAGCAGTACTTC.